This entry features one T cell receptor (beta chain) sequence. Its antigen remains unknown. Method: immunoSEQ multiplex PCR; TCRdb's copy keeps in-frame clones and lacks some. The sample yields about 94,000 clones, roughly 85% seen once. The data are from a study of T cell responses to AZD1222 COVID-19 vaccine. General study points: Reportedly, nearly half the spike-specific TCRs target unmutated variant regions. Repertoires were collected only later (after the peak T cell response had occurred).

Trimming took 4 bases from V and 8 from J; bases not matched to a gene: 18. This CDR3 is built from 18 residues. Germline-derived CDR1 and CDR2 are KGHDR and SFDVKD. The origin of this receptor is an adult who received the AZD1222 COVID-19 vaccine. Sequenced here: peripheral blood, sampled 28 days after the second AZD1222 dose. The chain carries TRBV24-1 and TRBJ2-1; TRBD1 agrees at 8 bases. The CDR3 coding sequence is TGTGCCACCAGTGACTCTCTTCTTGGTCAGGGGGCAAGGGATGAGCAGTTCTTC. It codes for CATSDSLLGQGARDEQFF.